This TCR beta chain was obtained from a study of T cells in localized non-small cell lung cancer (dated by TCRdb to the early 2020s). With respect to the entire study: The study analyzed T cell repertoires of 236 early-stage NSCLC patients, comparing tumors and uninvolved tumor-adjacent lungs. The cohort was made up of 200 to 250 treatment-naive NSCLC patients whose localized lung tumors had been resected. Of the NSCLC patients, roughly 130 were male and around 99 were female, and the mean age was approximately 66 years. Results the study describes overall, beyond this receptor: Because the study design was exploratory, TCR variables were selected using unadjusted p-values without false-discovery rate correction. Higher T cell density in blood was associated with longer overall survival, whereas higher clonality in adjacent lung was associated with shorter survival. A median of roughly 60 of the top 100 tumor clones were detected in paired uninvolved adjacent lung, and around 30 of these tumor clones were also found among the top 100 clones of the paired uninvolved adjacent lung. Because multi-region tumor sequencing was not done, intratumor heterogeneity could not be ruled out. The highest T cell clonality was observed in uninvolved tumor-adjacent lung, where clonality exceeded that of tumor, suggesting that antigenic responses were more focused in uninvolved tumor-adjacent lung.

TCR beta CDR3 regions were sequenced from DNA using the immunoSEQ Assay. The original methods were these. T cell density was computed as TCR beta template counts normalized to usable DNA estimated by amplifying housekeeping genes. Richness was estimated with the preseqR package, extrapolating to 400,000 templates for PBMC samples and 120,000 templates for tissue samples. Clonality was defined as one minus Pielou's evenness. Tissue-enriched TCRs were identified by differential abundance testing using productive amino-acid clonotypes, minimum total count 5 and alpha 0.1. Repertoire overlap between compartments was quantified with the Jaccard Index and Morisita Overlap Index. TCR beta CDR3s were clustered by GLIPH together with public tetramer-defined viral CDR3s, and at least three viral sequences plus V-gene enrichment were required for viral motifs. In TCRdb, the immuneACCESS table is reduced to in-frame sequences with V and J assigned. These tables do not hold every clone; where another copy was compared, an unresolved V gene accounts for under half, and the others remain unexplained. V and J calls and clone size are copied from that table; D and trimming were computed from the DNA. The sample contains some 27,000 clones, around 90% of them found a single time. The top ten hold roughly 2.8% of the sample.

At diagnosis, tumor, uninvolved tumor-adjacent lung and peripheral blood were collected and then preserved as a mix of FFPE and fresh-frozen material. Blood samples were analyzed as peripheral blood mononuclear cells for TCR repertoire profiling. Counted from cysteine to phenylalanine, this CDR3 has 13 amino acids. Only the CDR3 portion is preserved as DNA: 39 bases, with reading frame beginning at the first base. The V end loses 6 bases and the J end loses 5 bases, and a stretch of 11 bases separates them. CDR1 MNHNY and CDR2 SVGAGI are derived from the germline V gene (reference sequence). As regards this clone: There is no known antigen for this receptor. Nothing much larger sits one base from this clone, and base qualities are not available.

This TCR came from a woman between 18 and 55 years old with stage I lung adenocarcinoma. The input for sequencing was peripheral blood, taken before any cancer treatment. The sequence is built from TRBV6-6 and TRBJ1-5, with a tentative D gene TRBD1 over 6 matching bases. The DNA sequence follows: TGTGCCAGCAGATACAGGGTTGATCAGCCCCAGCATTTT. Translation gives CASRYRVDQPQHF.